Shown below are 11 T cell receptor beta chains from a single sample sequenced in a study of blood T cell repertoires in COVID-19. Generated by immunoSEQ multiplex PCR, the TCRdb table keeps only in-frame clones and is missing some. Among 180,000 or so clones listed, 80% to 90% were seen once. The sample consisted of PBMCs or T cells enriched from blood (not recorded which). The receptor set was obtained from a man aged 50-59 years who had recovered from COVID-19.

The chain is built from TRBV5-1 and TRBJ2-7; 7 nucleotides match TRBD1. Germline lookup yields CDR1 SGHRS and CDR2 YFSETQ. V lost 1 base and J lost 2; bases outside the gene matches: 3. The CDR3 has 14 residues. The CDR3 DNA reads TGCGCCAGCAGCTTGAGGGGGCCCACCTACGAGCAGTACTTC. It codes for CASSLRGPTYEQYF.

The chain employs TRBV7-8 and TRBJ2-2; 10 positions match TRBD2. The CDR3 loop spans 16 amino acids. V shed 5 bases and J 2 bases; nucleotides not matched to a gene: 5. Germline V gene data show CDR1 as SGHVS and CDR2 as FQNEAQ. The CDR3 spells CASSRLAGANTGELFF. DNA of the CDR3: TGTGCCAGCAGCAGGCTAGCGGGGGCAAACACCGGGGAGCTGTTTTTT.

The chain joins TRBV6-4 to TRBJ1-2; D unclear. Between the trimmed V and J ends, which lost 4 bases and 10 bases, there was a span of 16 bases. The germline V gene has CDR1 MRHNA and CDR2 SNTAGT. This CDR3 is 13 amino acids long. The CDR3 region is CASSVMVGGIYTF. Here the CDR3 DNA reads TGTGCCAGCAGTGTTATGGTTGGAGGGATCTACACCTTC.

The chain links TRBV2 to TRBJ2-5; D may be TRBD2 (6 bases). This CDR3 contains 13 residues. V lost 5 bases and J lost 2, with 9 bases in between. From germline, CDR1 is SNHLY and CDR2 FYNNEI. The CDR3 DNA sequence: TGTGCCAGCAGTTTTCGGGGGCAAGAGACCCAGTACTTC. It is translated as CASSFRGQETQYF.

This clone came up a few times. The chain employs TRBV28 and TRBJ1-5, with TRBD1 matching over 7 bases. V was pared by 5 bases and J by 1 base, with 2 bases of the junction left unmatched. The CDR3 loop spans 14 amino acids. Germline V gene data show CDR1 as MDHEN and CDR2 as SYDVKM. The CDR3 nucleotides are TGTGCCAGCAGTAGGGGACAGAGCAATCAGCCCCAGCATTTT. Translated, it gives CASSRGQSNQPQHF.

This clone was seen just once. The rearrangement joins TRBV9 to TRBJ1-5; 7 bases fit TRBD1. CDR1 is SGDLS, CDR2 YYNGEE, per germline. The CDR3 extends over 14 amino acids. After removal of 3 bases from V and 7 bases from J, the junction contained 7 bases not matched to a gene. CDR3 sequence reads: CASSAGQPGQPQHF. CDR3 nucleotide sequence: TGTGCCAGCAGCGCGGGACAGCCGGGGCAGCCCCAGCATTTT.

The chain carries TRBV10-1 and TRBJ2-5; TRBD2 matches 11 bases. The V segment lost 0 bases and the J segment 3 bases; nucleotides outside the gene matches: 0. Germline-derived CDR1 and CDR2 are WNHNN and SYGVQD (reference sequence). The CDR3 runs 15 residues. In nucleotides, the CDR3 is TGCGCCAGCAGTGAGTCGACTAGCGGGGAAGAGACCCAGTACTTC. Its protein product is CASSESTSGEETQYF.

The rearrangement links TRBV12-1 to TRBJ1-4; the table gives TRBD1 as D, unverified against the DNA. TRBV12-1 is termed a pseudogene. This CDR3 has 15 amino acids. The CDR3 DNA reads TGTGCCAGCAGCTTGTGTCCAGGGCACCGCGAAAAACTGTTTTTT. The encoded protein is CASSLCPGHREKLFF.

This chain connects TRBV5-4 to TRBJ1-4; 9 nucleotides match TRBD1. The CDR3 runs 15 residues. J gave up 7 bases and V 2 bases, and 6 bases lay outside the gene matches. The germline CDR1 and CDR2 sequences are SGHNT and YYREEE (reference sequence). The CDR3 region is CASSLGNRGPEKLFF. DNA of the CDR3: TGTGCCAGCAGCTTAGGGAACAGGGGGCCTGAAAAACTGTTTTTT.

This rearrangement joins TRBV6-5 to TRBJ1-2, with 7 bases lining up with TRBD1. This CDR3 is 15 amino acids long. The trim removed 5 bases at V and 6 bases at J, leaving 12 bases unmatched. Germline lookup yields CDR1 MNHEY and CDR2 SVGAGI. The CDR3 sequence is CASSPPTGLADGYTF. CDR3 coding DNA: TGTGCCAGCAGTCCCCCGACAGGGCTGGCAGATGGCTACACCTTC.

The chain carries TRBV28 and TRBJ1-2; D unclear. The CDR3 runs to 12 residues. Trimming stripped 5 bases from V and 2 bases from J, with 6 bases between. Germline V gene data show CDR1 as MDHEN and CDR2 as SYDVKM. The CDR3 nucleotides read TGTGCCAGCAGTCCCTTGAACTATGGCTACACCTTC. It yields the protein CASSPLNYGYTF.